These T cell receptor beta chains were read from a single sample in a study of PD-L1 blockade in urothelial cancer. Clones were sequenced by immunoSEQ multiplex PCR, and TCRdb holds only the in-frame ones, with some missing. The sample holds some 45,000 clones; about nine tenths are singletons and the top ten take 3.9%. Specimen: PBMCs, collected around atezolizumab (anti-PD-L1) treatment. The source is a man of 80 years or more with urothelial cancer. Both conserved end residues are part of each CDR3. Fields, in order: D gene, V gene, CDR3 length, J gene, clone size, CDR3 DNA, CDR3 protein. A D gene is named only where the DNA matches it firmly. Clone size is given for some rows only: seen once, a few or many times, or a class if the clone is expanded.

.	TRBV4-1	16	TRBJ2-5	.	TGCGCCAGCAGCCAAGAATCCGGCAGGGTGGGGGAGACCCAGTACTTC	CASSQESGRVGETQYF
TRBD1	TRBV12-5	16	TRBJ1-1	.	TGTGCTAGTGGTTTGCACGCACAGGGGGCGAACACTGAAGCTTTCTTT	CASGLHAQGANTEAFF
TRBD1	TRBV18	16	TRBJ2-2	.	TGTGCCAGCTCACAGCGACAGGGTGGGAACACCGGGGAGCTGTTTTTT	CASSQRQGGNTGELFF
TRBD1	TRBV10-2	12	TRBJ1-2	.	TGCGCCAGCATGGACAGGGACTATGGCTACACCTTC	CASMDRDYGYTF
TRBD1	TRBV10-3	14	TRBJ1-1	.	TGTGCCATCAGGATGACAGGGATGAACACTGAAGCTTTCTTT	CAIRMTGMNTEAFF
TRBD2	TRBV7-2	16	TRBJ2-2	.	TGTGCCAGCAGCCCCCGAGCGGGAGGGGGCACCGGGGAGCTGTTTTTT	CASSPRAGGGTGELFF
.	TRBV2	14	TRBJ2-1	.	TGTGCCAGCAGTGTTGCGCTAACCTACAATGAGCAGTTCTTC	CASSVALTYNEQFF
.	TRBV4-1	16	TRBJ1-1	.	TGCGCCAGCAGCCAAGAAACAGCATCTATAGACACTGAAGCTTTCTTT	CASSQETASIDTEAFF
TRBD1	TRBV29-1	16	TRBJ1-2	.	TGCAGCGTCGTTGGGCCGGTTACAGGGGGCCTCTATGGCTACACCTTC	CSVVGPVTGGLYGYTF
.	TRBV2	15	TRBJ1-1	once	TGTGCCAGCAGTGAAAGGGGTCAGAAGAACACTGAAGCTTTCTTT	CASSERGQKNTEAFF
.	TRBV11-2	15	TRBJ1-2	.	TGTGCCAGCAGCTTAGATCTCGGGTCTGACTATGGCTACACCTTC	CASSLDLGSDYGYTF
TRBD1	TRBV29-1	14	TRBJ2-5	.	TGCAGCGTAACGGGACAGGATTACCAAGAGACCCAGTACTTC	CSVTGQDYQETQYF
.	TRBV10-3	13	TRBJ2-1	once	TGTGCCATCGTCCGGGGTTGGGGGGATGAGCAGTTCTTC	CAIVRGWGDEQFF
TRBD2	TRBV7-8	14	TRBJ2-7	.	TGTGCCAGCCAGATAGCGGGGGCTTCCTACGAGCAGTACTTC	CASQIAGASYEQYF
TRBD2	TRBV7-2	13	TRBJ2-5	.	TGTGCCAGCAGCGTATCTAGCGGCGAGACCCAGTACTTC	CASSVSSGETQYF
TRBD1	TRBV9	13	TRBJ2-7	.	TGTGCCAGCAGCGCAGGGACAGGCTACGAGCAGTACTTC	CASSAGTGYEQYF
.	TRBV9	16	TRBJ2-5	.	TGTGCCAGCAGCGTAGCTCCTTCGGCAGTCGGGGAGACCCAGTACTTC	CASSVAPSAVGETQYF
.	TRBV5-1	14	TRBJ2-1	.	TGCGCCAGCAGCTTGTTTCTAGCGTCGGAAGAGCAGTTCTTC	CASSLFLASEEQFF
TRBD1	TRBV5-1	15	TRBJ2-3	.	TGCGCCAGCATAAAGGACAGGACGAGCACAGATACGCAGTATTTT	CASIKDRTSTDTQYF
TRBD2	TRBV4-2	19	TRBJ2-7	.	TGTGCCAGCAGCCAAGGTCCGAAGACTAGCGGGAGTGGGTCCTACGAGCAGTACTTC	CASSQGPKTSGSGSYEQYF
TRBD2	TRBV7-2	16	TRBJ2-5	once	TGTGCCAGCAGCTTAGTCGGTAGCGGGACGCAAGAGACCCAGTACTTC	CASSLVGSGTQETQYF
.	TRBV28	11	TRBJ1-1	.	TGTGCCAGCACCCTGGGGGGGGAAGCTTTCTTT	CASTLGGEAFF
.	TRBV11-2	14	TRBJ1-2	.	TGTGCCAGCAGCTCTGACGGCGGGGGGGATGGCTACACCTTC	CASSSDGGGDGYTF
.	TRBV27	12	TRBJ2-5	.	TGTGCCAGCAGTTTGAGCGGGGAGACCCAGTACTTC	CASSLSGETQYF
TRBD1	TRBV28	15	TRBJ1-1	.	TGTGCCAGCAGTTCAAGGACAGGGGGGAGAACTGAAGCTTTCTTT	CASSSRTGGRTEAFF
TRBD2	TRBV5-1	16	TRBJ2-1	.	TGCGCCAGCAGCGGCTCTGGCGGGAGGTCCTACAATGAGCAGTTCTTC	CASSGSGGRSYNEQFF
TRBD1	TRBV7-2	15	TRBJ2-1	.	TGTGCCAGCAGCTTATCGGGACAGGACCACAATGAGCAGTTCTTC	CASSLSGQDHNEQFF
.	TRBV18	13	TRBJ1-2	few	TGTGCCAGCTCCCGGGATTCCATCTATGGCTACACCTTC	CASSRDSIYGYTF
TRBD2	TRBV30	14	TRBJ2-3	once	TGTGCCTGGAGGGCTGCGGGAGCCCCAGATACGCAGTATTTT	CAWRAAGAPDTQYF
TRBD2	TRBV18	15	TRBJ2-7	once	TGTGCCAGCTCACCGCGGACTAGCGGCGACTACGAGCAGTACTTC	CASSPRTSGDYEQYF
TRBD1	TRBV2	15	TRBJ1-2	.	TGTGCCAGCAGCGGCGGGACAGGGGCCTTTAGTGGCTACACCTTC	CASSGGTGAFSGYTF